The 14 T cell receptor beta chains given below trace back to one sample, sequenced in a study of T-cell reconstitution after alpha-beta-depleted transplantation in children. A TCRbeta library incorporating unique molecular identifiers was prepared. MiXCR, applied by TCRdb to the PCR reads, yields one record per CDR3 protein. The sample includes about 540,000 distinct CDR3 sequences, about a sixth seen only once; the top ten take approximately 3%. The source material was PBMCs from the stem cell graft donor, sampled from the stem cell graft. The source of these receptors is a human donor who donated a stem cell graft to a child with acute lymphoblastic leukemia.

This chain uses TRBV7-3 with TRBJ2-1, with TRBD2 matching over 14 bases. The CDR3 contains 16 residues. With 4 bases clipped from V and 6 bases from J, the junction kept 5 bases outside the gene matches. The germline gives CDR1 SGHTA, CDR2 FQGTGA. The CDR3 loop reads CASSSSGTSGSNEQFF. As DNA, the CDR3 is TGTGCCAGCAGCTCCTCCGGGACTAGCGGGAGCAATGAGCAGTTCTTC.

The rearrangement uses TRBV1 and TRBJ2-5; the table's D gene call, TRBD2, was not cross checked with the DNA. TRBV1 is listed as a pseudogene. CDR3 length equals 16 residues. CDR3 bases: TGTGCCAGCAATCAAGGGACTAGCGGGAGGAGGGGGACCCAGTACTTC. It translates to CASNQGTSGRRGTQYF.

This clonotype was counted between two and nine times. J is TRBJ2-3 and V is TRBV7-6, with D possibly called TRBD1 or TRBD2 (5 bases each). Germline CDR1 reads SGHVS; CDR2 reads FNYEAQ. The CDR3 length is 15 residues. V was pared by 5 bases and J by 0 bases, with 12 bases between. The CDR3 protein is CASSPVGGSTDTQYF. In nucleotides, the CDR3 is TGTGCCAGCAGCCCAGTTGGGGGAAGCACAGATACGCAGTATTTT.

In this sample, this clonotype turned up a few times. The V gene is TRBV9, the J gene TRBJ2-1; 14 bases align to TRBD2. This CDR3 contains 16 residues. Germline CDR1 and CDR2: SGDLS and YYNGEE. V lost 3 bases to trimming and J lost 7 bases; unmatched junction nucleotides: 6. The CDR3 DNA follows: TGTGCCAGCAGCGCCGGACTAGCGGGAGGAGGAAATGAGCAGTTCTTC. Protein: CASSAGLAGGGNEQFF. The variable domain in full, with the rest retrieved from reference TRBV9 and TRBJ2-1, is DSGVTQTPKHLITATGQRVTLRCSPRSGDLSVYWYQQSLDQGLQFLIQYYNGEERAKGNILERFSAQQFPDLHSELNLSSLELGDSALYFCASSAGLAGGGNEQFFGPGTRLTVL.

The rearrangement uses TRBV20-1 and TRBJ2-1; D is unclear. The V gene's germline CDR1 is DFQATT and CDR2 SNEGSKA (reference sequence). This CDR3 contains 10 residues. V gave up 1 base and J gave up 9 bases, with 4 bases separating them. CDR3 nucleotides: TGCAGTGCTAGAGGCTCTGAGCAGTTCTTC. Translation: CSARGSEQFF.

The chain has TRBV15 and TRBJ2-7, with D uncertain. Germline values: CDR1 LNHNV, CDR2 YYDKDF (reference sequence). V was shortened by 3 bases and J by 9 bases, with 9 bases between the two germline ends. This CDR3 comprises 11 residues. This chain's CDR3 is CATSRGGGQYF. CDR3 in DNA: TGTGCCACCAGCAGGGGTGGCGGGCAGTACTTC.

The count of this clonotype is one. The chain uses TRBV5-1 and TRBJ1-4, with 7 bases aligning to TRBD1. This CDR3 region has 13 residues. Germline V lookup: CDR1 SGHRS, CDR2 YFSETQ. The V and J ends lost 4 bases and 8 bases, in that order; junction bases with no gene match: 5. The CDR3 here is CASSAGQEEKLFF. The CDR3 nucleotides are TGCGCCAGCAGCGCCGGACAGGAAGAAAAACTGTTTTTT.

This clonotype was seen a few times. This rearrangement joins TRBV5-1 to TRBJ2-7; TRBD2 might be the D (6 bases). CDR1 and CDR2 (germline): SGHRS, YFSETQ. Trimming shortened V by 4 bases and J by 5 bases, and 13 bases separated the two germline ends. The CDR3 runs to 13 residues. The CDR3 DNA follows: TGCGCCAGCAGCATGACCGGGGGAGACGAGCAGTACTTC. Translating it yields CASSMTGGDEQYF.

The chain has TRBV5-1 and TRBJ1-1; the D gene is possibly TRBD1 (6 bases). Between the trimmed V and J ends, which lost 4 bases and 7 bases, there was a span of 20 bases. CDR3 length equals 15 residues. From germline, CDR1 is SGHRS and CDR2 YFSETQ. The CDR3 sequence is CASSLEPGTNSEAFF. In DNA form, the CDR3 reads TGCGCCAGCAGCCTTGAACCCGGGACAAATAGTGAAGCTTTCTTT.

The chain carries TRBV12-3 or TRBV12-4 and TRBJ2-3; a weak D match, TRBD2 (6 bases). The CDR3 loop spans 13 amino acids. Trimming took off 6 bases at V and 2 bases at J, with 9 bases between the two ends. The DNA for the CDR3 is TGTGCCAGCAGGTCTAGCGCCACAGATACGCAGTATTTT. Its protein is CASRSSATDTQYF.

This chain connects TRBV14 to TRBJ2-4; TRBD1 matches at 9 bases. With 4 bases clipped from V and 1 base from J, the junction kept 11 bases outside the gene matches. The CDR3 has 18 amino acids. The germline V gene has CDR1 SGHDN and CDR2 FVKESK. The CDR3 protein is CASSPTSGTGFAKNIQYF. The DNA of the CDR3 is TGTGCCAGCAGCCCTACTTCCGGGACAGGGTTCGCCAAAAACATTCAGTACTTC.

V is TRBV21-1 and J is TRBJ2-7; the table's D call of TRBD1 was not tested on the DNA. TRBV21-1 is recorded as a pseudogene. This CDR3 region has 19 residues. CDR3 sequence (DNA): TGTGCCAGCAGCAAAACCCCTCTTACGACAGGGCCAAGGGTCTACGAGCAGTACTTC. This gives the protein CASSKTPLTTGPRVYEQYF.

The chain has TRBV4-1 and TRBJ1-4, with a tentative D call TRBD1 (6 bases). CDR3 length equals 14 residues. Trimming shortened V by 1 base and J by 7 bases, and 10 bases separated the two germline ends. Per germline, CDR1 MGHRA and CDR2 YSYEKL. The CDR3 is CASSQVAGVEKLFF. In DNA form, the CDR3 reads TGCGCCAGCAGCCAAGTGGCAGGGGTTGAAAAACTGTTTTTT.

The chain has TRBV12-3 or TRBV12-4 and TRBJ1-2; D uncertain. The CDR3 has 12 amino acids. V was cut by 4 bases and J by 8 bases, with 11 bases left in between. This CDR3 is CASSSRMGGYTF. CDR3 in DNA: TGTGCCAGCAGTTCCCGTATGGGGGGCTACACCTTC.